This T cell receptor beta chain appears in the sequencing data of a study of blood T cells in healthy people across ages. Regarding the study as a whole: Roughly linear age-related decline in beta diversity appeared, significant by age about 37. Unsorted PBMCs blocked a conclusive comparison of naive and antigen-experienced cells. Long-lived donors carried more naive CD4+ cells and greater diversity than aged donors.

This clonotype occurred a few times. Its antigen is as yet unknown. Together with a sample-barcoded 5' primer, a J-beta primer mix was included in a second PCR lasting about 7 to 11 cycles. A template-switch adaptor containing 12 random nucleotides labeled each cDNA molecule. In TCRdb, the 5' RACE reads were re-called with MiXCR into one record per CDR3 protein. This table holds about 1.5 million distinct CDR3 sequences, 42% found once. The CDR3 totals 14 residues. CDR1 and CDR2 (germline): MNHEY, SVGEGT. V shed 2 bases, J shed 10 bases, and the junction held 6 bases outside the gene matches. The receptor's source is a woman under 30 in good health. V usage is TRBV6-2 or TRBV6-3 and J usage is TRBJ2-1; 9 bases are a match to TRBD2. Specimen: blood. CDR3 residues: CASSYRAGGAEQFF. Here the CDR3 DNA reads TGTGCCAGCAGTTACCGCGCGGGAGGGGCGGAGCAGTTCTTC.